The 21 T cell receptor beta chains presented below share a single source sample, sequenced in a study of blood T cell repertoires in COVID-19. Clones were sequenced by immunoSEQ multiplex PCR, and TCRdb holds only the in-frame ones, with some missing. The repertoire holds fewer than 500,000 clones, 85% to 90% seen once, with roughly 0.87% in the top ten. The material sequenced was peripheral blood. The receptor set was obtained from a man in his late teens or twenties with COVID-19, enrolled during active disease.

CDR3 nucleotides: TGTGCCAGCAGCCATCCCCGGGGACTAGCGGGGGGCCCTACCTACGAGCAGTACTTC. This gives the protein CASSHPRGLAGGPTYEQYF. The chain joins TRBV3-1 (or the pseudogene TRBV3-2) to TRBJ2-7; 15 positions agree with TRBD2. This CDR3 contains 19 residues. Per the germline V gene, CDR1 is LGHDT and CDR2 is YNNKEL (reference sequence). V lost 3 bases and J lost 2; bases outside the gene matches: 11.

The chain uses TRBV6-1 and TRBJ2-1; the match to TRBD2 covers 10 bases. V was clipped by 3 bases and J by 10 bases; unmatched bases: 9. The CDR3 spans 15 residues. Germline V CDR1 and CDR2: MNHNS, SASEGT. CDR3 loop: CASSELAGDGWEQFF. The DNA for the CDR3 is TGTGCCAGCAGTGAGCTAGCGGGAGACGGGTGGGAGCAGTTCTTC.

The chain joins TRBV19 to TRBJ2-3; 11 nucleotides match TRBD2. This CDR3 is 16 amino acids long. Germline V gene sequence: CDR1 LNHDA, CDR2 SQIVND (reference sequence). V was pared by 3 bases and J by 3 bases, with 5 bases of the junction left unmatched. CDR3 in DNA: TGTGCCAGTAGTATCCAACTAGCGGGAGCAACAGATACGCAGTATTTT. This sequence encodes CASSIQLAGATDTQYF.

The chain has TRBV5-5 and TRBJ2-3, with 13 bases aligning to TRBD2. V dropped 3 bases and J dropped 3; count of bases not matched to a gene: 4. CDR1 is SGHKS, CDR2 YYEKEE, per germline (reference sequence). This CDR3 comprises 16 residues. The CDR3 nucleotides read TGTGCCAGCAGCTCAGGACTAGCGGGAGAGACAGATACGCAGTATTTT. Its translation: CASSSGLAGETDTQYF.

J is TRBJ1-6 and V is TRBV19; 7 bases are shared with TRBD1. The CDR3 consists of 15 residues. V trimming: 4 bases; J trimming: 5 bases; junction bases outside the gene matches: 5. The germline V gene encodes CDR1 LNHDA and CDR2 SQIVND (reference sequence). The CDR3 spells CASSRGRGNNSPLHF. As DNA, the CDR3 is TGTGCCAGTAGTAGGGGCAGGGGGAATAATTCACCCCTCCACTTT. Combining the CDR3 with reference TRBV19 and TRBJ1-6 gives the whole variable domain DGGITQSPKYLFRKEGQNVTLSCEQNLNHDAMYWYRQDPGQGLRLIYYSQIVNDFQKGDIAEGYSVSREKKESFPLTVTSAQKNPTAFYLCASSRGRGNNSPLHFGNGTRLTVT.

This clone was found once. Here the CDR3 DNA reads TGTGCCAGCAGTTACTTAACCGGGGAGCTGTTTTTT. Its protein product is CASSYLTGELFF. V gene TRBV6-5 combines with J gene TRBJ2-2, with D unresolved. Trimming took 1 base from V and 5 from J, leaving 2 bases between them. The CDR3 loop spans 12 amino acids. Germline CDR1 is MNHEY and CDR2 is SVGAGI.

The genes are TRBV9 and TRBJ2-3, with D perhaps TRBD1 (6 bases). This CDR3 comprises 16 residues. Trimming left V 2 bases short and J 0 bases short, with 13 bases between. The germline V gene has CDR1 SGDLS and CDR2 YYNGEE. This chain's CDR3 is CASSVRWGPSTDTQYF. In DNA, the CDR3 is TGTGCCAGCAGCGTCCGTTGGGGGCCTAGCACAGATACGCAGTATTTT.

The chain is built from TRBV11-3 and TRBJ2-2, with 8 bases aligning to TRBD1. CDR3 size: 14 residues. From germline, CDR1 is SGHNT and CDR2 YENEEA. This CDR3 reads CASGQDRDTGELFF. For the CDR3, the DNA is TGTGCTAGCGGACAGGACAGGGACACCGGGGAGCTGTTTTTT.

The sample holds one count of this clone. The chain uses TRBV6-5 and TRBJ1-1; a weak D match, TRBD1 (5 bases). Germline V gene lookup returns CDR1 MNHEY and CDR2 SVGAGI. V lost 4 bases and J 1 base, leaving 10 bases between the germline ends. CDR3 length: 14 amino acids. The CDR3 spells CASSSETENTEAFF. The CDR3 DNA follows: TGTGCCAGCAGTTCCGAGACAGAGAACACTGAAGCTTTCTTT.

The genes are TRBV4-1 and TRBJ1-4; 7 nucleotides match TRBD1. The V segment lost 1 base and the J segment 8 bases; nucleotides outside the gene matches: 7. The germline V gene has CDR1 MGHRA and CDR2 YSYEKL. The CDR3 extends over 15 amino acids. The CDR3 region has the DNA TGCGCCAGCAGCCAAGGGCAGGGGGTAGAGGAAAAACTGTTTTTT. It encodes CASSQGQGVEEKLFF.

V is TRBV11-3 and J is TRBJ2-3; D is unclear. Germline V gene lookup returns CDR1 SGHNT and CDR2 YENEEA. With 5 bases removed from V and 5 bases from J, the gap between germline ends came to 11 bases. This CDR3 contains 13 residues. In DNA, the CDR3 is TGTGCCAGCAGCCTCGCCCCCGGAGATACGCAGTATTTT. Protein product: CASSLAPGDTQYF.

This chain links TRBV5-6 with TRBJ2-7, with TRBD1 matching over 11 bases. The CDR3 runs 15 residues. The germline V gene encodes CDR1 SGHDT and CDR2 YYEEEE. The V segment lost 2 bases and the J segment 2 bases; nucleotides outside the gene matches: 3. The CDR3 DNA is TGTGCCAGCAGCTTCCGGGACAGGGGGGCCTACGAGCAGTACTTC. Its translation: CASSFRDRGAYEQYF.

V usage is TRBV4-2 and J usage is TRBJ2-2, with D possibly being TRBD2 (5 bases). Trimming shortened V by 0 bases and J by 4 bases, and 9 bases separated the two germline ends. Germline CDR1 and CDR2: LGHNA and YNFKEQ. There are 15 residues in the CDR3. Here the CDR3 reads CASSQESRGTGELFF. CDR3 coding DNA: TGTGCCAGCAGCCAAGAGAGCCGGGGCACCGGGGAGCTGTTTTTT.

The DNA of the CDR3 is TGTGCCAGCAGCCAGCCCCCAGCTCAGGCCTACGAGCAGTACTTC. Amino acids: CASSQPPAQAYEQYF. The chain links TRBV7-9 to TRBJ2-7, with D unclear. The length of the CDR3 is 15 residues. The V end was cut by 5 bases, the J end by 2 bases, with 16 bases between. Germline lookup yields CDR1 SEHNR and CDR2 FQNEAQ (reference sequence).

Written as DNA, the CDR3 is TGTGCCAGCAGCTTAGCGGGGGCAGGGGGCGAAAAACTGTTTTTT. This encodes CASSLAGAGGEKLFF. The chain is built from TRBV7-9 and TRBJ1-4; 8 bases line up with TRBD1. Germline CDR1 is SEHNR and CDR2 is FQNEAQ (reference sequence). The CDR3 runs to 15 residues. V lost 0 bases, J lost 8 bases, and 5 bases stayed unmatched.

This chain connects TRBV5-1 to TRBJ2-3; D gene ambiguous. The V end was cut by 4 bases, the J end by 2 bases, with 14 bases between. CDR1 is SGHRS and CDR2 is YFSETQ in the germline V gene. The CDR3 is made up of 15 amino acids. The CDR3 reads CASSQITMFTDTQYF. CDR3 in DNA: TGCGCCAGCAGCCAAATAACTATGTTCACAGATACGCAGTATTTT.

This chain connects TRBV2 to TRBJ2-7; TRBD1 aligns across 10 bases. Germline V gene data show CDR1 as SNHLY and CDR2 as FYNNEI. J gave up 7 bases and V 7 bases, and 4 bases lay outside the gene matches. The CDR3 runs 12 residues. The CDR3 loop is CASTGTGDEQYF. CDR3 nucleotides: TGTGCCAGCACCGGGACAGGGGATGAGCAGTACTTC.

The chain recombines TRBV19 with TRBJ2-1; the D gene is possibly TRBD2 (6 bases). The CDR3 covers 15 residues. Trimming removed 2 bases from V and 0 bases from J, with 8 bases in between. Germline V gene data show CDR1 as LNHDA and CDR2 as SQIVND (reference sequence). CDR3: CASSIRRGSYNEQFF. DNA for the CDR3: TGTGCCAGTAGTATAAGGAGGGGCTCCTACAATGAGCAGTTCTTC.

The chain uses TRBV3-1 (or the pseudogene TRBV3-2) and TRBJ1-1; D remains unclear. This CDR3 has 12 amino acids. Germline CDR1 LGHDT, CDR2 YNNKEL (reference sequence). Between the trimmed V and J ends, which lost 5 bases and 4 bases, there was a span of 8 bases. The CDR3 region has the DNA TGTGCCAGCAGCGTCGGGTTCACTGAAGCTTTCTTT. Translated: CASSVGFTEAFF.

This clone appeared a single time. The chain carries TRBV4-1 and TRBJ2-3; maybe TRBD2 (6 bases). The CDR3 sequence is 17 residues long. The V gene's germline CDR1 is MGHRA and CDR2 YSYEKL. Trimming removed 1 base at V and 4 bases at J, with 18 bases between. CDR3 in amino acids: CASSQVATGARPDTQYF. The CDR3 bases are TGCGCCAGCAGCCAAGTCGCGACGGGAGCCCGACCAGATACGCAGTATTTT.

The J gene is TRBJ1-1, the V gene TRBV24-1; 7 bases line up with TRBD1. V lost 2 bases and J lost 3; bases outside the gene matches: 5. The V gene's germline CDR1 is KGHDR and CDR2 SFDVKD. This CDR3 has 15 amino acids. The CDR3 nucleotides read TGTGCCACCAGTGATTCTAGGGGGCCCTACACTGAAGCTTTCTTT. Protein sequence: CATSDSRGPYTEAFF.